The 29 T cell receptor beta chains presented below share a single source sample, sequenced in a study of T cell changes during pregnancy in multiple sclerosis. Assay: immunoSEQ multiplex PCR; the TCRdb copy retains only in-frame clones and omits some. The sample includes roughly 100,000 clones, approximately 90% of them seen just once. The sample consisted of peripheral blood, taken after pregnancy. The receptors originated from a female donor with multiple sclerosis, enrolled in a pregnancy study.

The chain links TRBV6-5 to TRBJ1-2; no definite D call. Germline lookup yields CDR1 MNHEY and CDR2 SVGAGI. The CDR3 extends over 14 amino acids. V shed 7 bases and J shed 8 bases, with 20 bases lying between them. CDR3 sequence (DNA): TGTGCCAGCAACTCCGACCGGAGGCGGGGAGGCTACACCTTC. Translating it yields CASNSDRRRGGYTF.

The J gene is TRBJ1-4, the V gene TRBV19; 9 nucleotides agree with TRBD1. Germline CDR1 reads LNHDA; CDR2 reads SQIVND (reference sequence). This CDR3 region has 14 residues. The V and J ends lost 5 bases and 8 bases, in that order; junction bases with no gene match: 6. The CDR3, as DNA: TGTGCCAGTAGTCCTCGACAGGGGGGCGAAAAACTGTTTTTT. Protein sequence: CASSPRQGGEKLFF.

The V and J genes are TRBV30 and TRBJ1-6; TRBD1 matches at 7 bases. The germline CDR1 and CDR2 sequences are GTSNPN and SVGIG (reference sequence). The CDR3 totals 15 residues. Trimming took 2 bases from V and 10 from J; bases not matched to a gene: 11. In DNA form, the CDR3 reads TGTGCCTGGAGTCGTACAGGGGACAGCAAATCACCCCTCCACTTT. This translates into CAWSRTGDSKSPLHF. The variable domain in full, with the rest retrieved from reference TRBV30 and TRBJ1-6, is SQTIHQWPATLVQPVGSPLSLECTVEGTSNPNLYWYRQAAGRGLQLLFYSVGIGQISSEVPQNLSASRPQDRQFILSSKKLLLSDSGFYLCAWSRTGDSKSPLHFGNGTRLTVT.

The J gene is TRBJ2-2, the V gene TRBV7-9; no reliable D call. The CDR3 runs 12 residues. CDR1 is SEHNR and CDR2 is FQNEAQ in the germline V gene (reference sequence). V was trimmed by 5 bases and J by 7 bases, leaving 8 bases between them. The CDR3 nucleotides are TGTGCCAGCAGCCCCTTAGACGGGGAGCTGTTTTTT. Translating it yields CASSPLDGELFF.

This sequence joins TRBV20-1 and TRBJ2-3; the match to TRBD2 covers 7 bases. The germline CDR1 and CDR2 sequences are DFQATT and SNEGSKA (reference sequence). The length of the CDR3 is 10 residues. After removal of 3 bases from V and 11 bases from J, the junction contained 2 bases not matched to a gene. CDR3 protein: CSASQREQYF. The DNA for the CDR3 is TGCAGTGCTAGTCAGCGGGAGCAGTATTTT.

This sequence joins TRBV9 and TRBJ2-6; 11 positions match TRBD2. CDR3 length: 17 residues. The germline CDR1 and CDR2 sequences are SGDLS and YYNGEE. The V segment lost 3 bases and the J segment 4 bases; nucleotides outside the gene matches: 6. CDR3 amino acids: CASSALAGGYGANVLTF. The CDR3 nucleotides are TGTGCCAGCAGCGCTCTAGCGGGGGGCTACGGGGCCAACGTCCTGACTTTC.

V gene TRBV27 combines with J gene TRBJ1-1; no clear D. The germline gives CDR1 MNHEY, CDR2 SMNVEV (reference sequence). V dropped 3 bases and J dropped 1 base, with 6 bases sitting between them. This CDR3 contains 13 residues. The CDR3 sequence: CASSFQSNTEAFF. CDR3 coding DNA: TGTGCCAGCAGTTTCCAGTCGAACACTGAAGCTTTCTTT.

The chain combines TRBV9 with TRBJ1-5, with 11 positions matching TRBD1. The CDR3 has 17 residues. Losses at the gene ends were 0 bases for V and 4 bases for J; bases not matched to a gene: 6. CDR1 and CDR2 from the germline V gene are SGDLS and YYNGEE. The CDR3 bases are TGTGCCAGCAGCGTAGGTTCGGGGACAGGGGGAAATCAGCCCCAGCATTTT. Protein product: CASSVGSGTGGNQPQHF.

The rearrangement joins TRBV30 to TRBJ1-1; D gene unclear. The CDR3 runs 13 residues. Looked up from germline, CDR1 is GTSNPN and CDR2 is SVGIG (reference sequence). V lost 7 bases and J lost 2, with 14 bases in between. The CDR3 sequence is CASLGRINTEAFF. The CDR3 nucleotides read TGTGCCTCCCTAGGGAGAATAAACACTGAAGCTTTCTTT.

This chain uses TRBV4-1 with TRBJ2-6; tentative D call: TRBD2 (7 bases). There are 18 residues in the CDR3. V dropped 4 bases and J dropped 1 base, with 17 bases sitting between them. Germline CDR1 reads MGHRA; CDR2 reads YSYEKL. The CDR3: CASSPRTGGGSGANVLTF. Written as DNA, the CDR3 is TGCGCCAGCAGCCCCCGGACGGGGGGCGGATCTGGGGCCAACGTCCTGACTTTC.

The chain recombines TRBV6-1 with TRBJ1-1; D unclear. The V gene's germline CDR1 is MNHNS and CDR2 SASEGT. Deletions cut 6 bases from V and 1 base from J, with 6 bases between. The CDR3 consists of 12 residues. The CDR3 DNA follows: TGTGCCAGCAGACGGGAGAACACTGAAGCTTTCTTT. Translating gives CASRRENTEAFF.

The rearrangement joins TRBV27 to TRBJ2-7, with D hard to call. V was shortened by 8 bases and J by 3 bases, with 14 bases between the two germline ends. CDR1 and CDR2 from the germline V gene are MNHEY and SMNVEV (reference sequence). This CDR3 is 13 amino acids long. DNA for the CDR3: TGTGCCAGCGGCCTACTACCTAACTACGAGCAGTACTTC. Translating gives CASGLLPNYEQYF.

This sequence joins TRBV30 and TRBJ2-7, with TRBD2 matching 9 bases. V dropped 5 bases and J dropped 2; count of bases not matched to a gene: 4. The germline CDR1 and CDR2 sequences are GTSNPN and SVGIG (reference sequence). The CDR3 is 13 amino acids. CDR3 residues: CAWGLAGAYEQYF. The CDR3 bases are TGTGCCTGGGGTTTAGCGGGGGCCTACGAGCAGTACTTC.

The chain combines TRBV6-1 with TRBJ1-2, with TRBD1 identical over 9 bases. This CDR3 is 16 amino acids long. The germline V gene encodes CDR1 MNHNS and CDR2 SASEGT. V was clipped by 1 base and J by 0 bases; unmatched bases: 3. The CDR3 nucleotides are TGTGCCAGCAGTGAAGACAGGGGGCGGGCTAACTATGGCTACACCTTC. As protein: CASSEDRGRANYGYTF.

The V gene is TRBV29-1, the J gene TRBJ2-3; tentative D call: TRBD1 (5 bases). This CDR3 has 15 residues. CDR1 is SQVTM and CDR2 is ANQGSEA in the germline V gene. Trimming shortened V by 4 bases and J by 5 bases, and 19 bases separated the two germline ends. The CDR3 protein is CSVGDSRTFQDTQYF. The CDR3 nucleotides read TGCAGCGTTGGTGACAGCCGGACGTTTCAAGATACGCAGTATTTT.

The rearrangement uses TRBV5-4 and TRBJ1-2, with D tentatively TRBD1 (5 bases). The CDR3 totals 14 residues. V was clipped by 5 bases and J by 4 bases, with 15 bases between them. CDR1 is SGHNT, CDR2 YYREEE, per germline (reference sequence). CDR3 amino acids: CASRSGLAGYGYTF. Here the CDR3 DNA reads TGTGCCAGCAGGTCAGGGTTAGCGGGCTATGGCTACACCTTC. The full variable domain, completed using reference TRBV5-4 and TRBJ1-2, is ETGVTQSPTHLIKTRGQQVTLRCSSQSGHNTVSWYQQALGQGPQFIFQYYREEENGRGNFPPRFSGLQFPNYSSELNVNALELDDSALYLCASRSGLAGYGYTFGSGTRLTVV.

The V gene is TRBV2, the J gene TRBJ1-4; no definite D call. V gave up 3 bases and J gave up 1 base, with 9 bases separating them. The CDR3 runs to 15 residues. Germline CDR1 SNHLY, CDR2 FYNNEI. The CDR3 DNA is TGTGCCAGCAGTGAGGCGGGCTTAACTAATGAAAAACTGTTTTTT. Translating it yields CASSEAGLTNEKLFF.

This chain uses TRBV11-2 with TRBJ2-7, with 10 bases identical to TRBD1. Germline V gene data show CDR1 as SGHAT and CDR2 as FQNNGV. V lost 2 bases, J lost 2 bases, and 12 bases stayed unmatched. This CDR3 spans 18 amino acids. The CDR3 protein is CASSLYGTGAIRAYEQYF. CDR3 in DNA: TGTGCCAGCAGCTTATACGGGACAGGGGCAATAAGGGCCTACGAGCAGTACTTC.

The gene calls are TRBV18 and TRBJ2-3, with D uncertain. V lost 0 bases, J lost 2 bases, and 6 bases lay in between. The CDR3 has 14 residues. Germline V gives CDR1 KGHSH, CDR2 LQKENI. The CDR3 nucleotides read TGTGCCAGCTCACCACCGGCGGTCACAGATACGCAGTATTTT. The encoded protein is CASSPPAVTDTQYF.

The V and J genes are TRBV7-9 and TRBJ2-5; 8 bases fit TRBD1. In germline, CDR1 is SEHNR, CDR2 FQNEAQ (reference sequence). J was trimmed by 5 bases and V by 5 bases; bases with no gene match: 13. This CDR3 region has 16 residues. The CDR3 DNA sequence: TGTGCCAGCAGCCCGATGCAGGGGGCGAATTGGGAGACCCAGTACTTC. This encodes CASSPMQGANWETQYF. The whole variable domain, remainder taken from reference TRBV7-9 and TRBJ2-5, is DTGVSQNPRHKITKRGQNVTFRCDPISEHNRLYWYRQTLGQGPEFLTYFQNEAQLEKSRLLSDRFSAERPKGSFSTLEIQRTEQGDSAMYLCASSPMQGANWETQYFGPGTRLLVL.

The chain carries TRBV6-6 and TRBJ2-1; 7 bases agree with TRBD1. Germline V gene lookup returns CDR1 MNHNY and CDR2 SVGAGI (reference sequence). Germline trimming cut 0 bases from V and 8 bases from J; bases unmatched to any gene: 7. The CDR3 consists of 15 residues. The CDR3 region has the DNA TGTGCCAGCAGTTACTCTAAGACAGGGATCGATGAGCAGTTCTTC. As protein: CASSYSKTGIDEQFF.

V usage is TRBV4-2 and J usage is TRBJ1-5; D is possibly TRBD1 (6 bases). Looked up from germline, CDR1 is LGHNA and CDR2 is YNFKEQ. CDR3 length equals 17 residues. V was pared by 1 base and J by 0 bases, with 13 bases between. CDR3 nucleotides: TGTGCCAGCAGCCAAGCCCCGGGACAAGTTAGCAATCAGCCCCAGCATTTT. This gives the protein CASSQAPGQVSNQPQHF.

V gene TRBV5-1 combines with J gene TRBJ1-1, with D hard to call. The germline V gene encodes CDR1 SGHRS and CDR2 YFSETQ. Trimming took off 2 bases at V and 2 bases at J, with 10 bases between the two ends. This CDR3 comprises 14 residues. The CDR3 sequence: CASSFGSGNTEAFF. CDR3 in DNA: TGCGCCAGCAGCTTTGGGAGCGGAAACACTGAAGCTTTCTTT. Full variable domain (remainder filled in from reference TRBV5-1 and TRBJ1-1): KAGVTQTPRYLIKTRGQQVTLSCSPISGHRSVSWYQQTPGQGLQFLFEYFSETQRNKGNFPGRFSGRQFSNSRSEMNVSTLELGDSALYLCASSFGSGNTEAFFGQGTRLTVV.

The chain combines TRBV27 with TRBJ2-4; the D gene is possibly TRBD2 (6 bases). Trimming cost V 5 bases and J 15 bases, with 17 bases left between them. In germline, CDR1 is MNHEY, CDR2 SMNVEV (reference sequence). CDR3 length equals 12 residues. DNA for the CDR3: TGTGCCAGCAGTGGATACGGGAGTGCTTGGTACTTC. Protein: CASSGYGSAWYF.

The V call is TRBV5-4, the J call TRBJ2-4; D might be TRBD2 (7 bases). V lost 2 bases and J lost 8, with 20 bases in between. This CDR3 has 16 amino acids. Germline CDR1 and CDR2: SGHNT and YYREEE (reference sequence). Here the CDR3 reads CASSFEGGPSVDIQYF. The DNA of the CDR3 is TGTGCCAGCAGCTTTGAGGGGGGGCCCTCGGTGGACATTCAGTACTTC.

The genes are TRBV18 and TRBJ2-3; no reliable D call. Trimming stripped 3 bases from V and 1 base from J, with 8 bases between. The germline V gene encodes CDR1 KGHSH and CDR2 LQKENI. The CDR3 has 14 amino acids. The CDR3 coding sequence is TGTGCCAGCTCACCCTCTGTAGGCACAGATACGCAGTATTTT. This encodes CASSPSVGTDTQYF.

The J gene is TRBJ1-4, the V gene TRBV15; maybe TRBD1 (6 bases). The germline V gene encodes CDR1 LNHNV and CDR2 YYDKDF (reference sequence). There are 15 residues in the CDR3. V was shortened by 3 bases and J by 4 bases, with 12 bases between the two germline ends. The CDR3 sequence is CATSSYRALNEKLFF. The CDR3 DNA sequence: TGTGCCACCAGCAGCTACAGGGCCCTTAATGAAAAACTGTTTTTT.

This chain joins TRBV18 and TRBJ2-7; 9 nucleotides match TRBD1. Looked up from germline, CDR1 is KGHSH and CDR2 is LQKENI. With 1 base clipped from V and 5 bases from J, the junction kept 0 bases outside the gene matches. CDR3 length: 13 residues. CDR3 bases: TGTGCCAGCTCACCACGGACAGGGGACGAGCAGTACTTC. This gives the protein CASSPRTGDEQYF. Variable domain in full (rest from reference TRBV18 and TRBJ2-7): NAGVMQNPRHLVRRRGQEARLRCSPMKGHSHVYWYRQLPEEGLKFMVYLQKENIIDESGMPKERFSAEFPKEGPSILRIQQVVRGDSAAYFCASSPRTGDEQYFGPGTRLTVT.

V and J are TRBV25-1 and TRBJ2-2; tentative D call: TRBD2 (5 bases). Looked up from germline, CDR1 is MGHDK and CDR2 is SYGVNS. The CDR3 sequence is 15 residues long. V shed 6 bases and J shed 4 bases, with 15 bases lying between them. The DNA of the CDR3 is TGTGCCAGCAGGGCGGGTTCCCAAATCACCGGGGAGCTGTTTTTT. Translating gives CASRAGSQITGELFF. Full variable domain (rest looked up from reference TRBV25-1 and TRBJ2-2): EADIYQTPRYLVIGTGKKITLECSQTMGHDKMYWYQQDPGMELHLIHYSYGVNSTEKGDLSSESTVSRIRTEHFPLTLESARPSHTSQYLCASRAGSQITGELFFGEGSRLTVL.